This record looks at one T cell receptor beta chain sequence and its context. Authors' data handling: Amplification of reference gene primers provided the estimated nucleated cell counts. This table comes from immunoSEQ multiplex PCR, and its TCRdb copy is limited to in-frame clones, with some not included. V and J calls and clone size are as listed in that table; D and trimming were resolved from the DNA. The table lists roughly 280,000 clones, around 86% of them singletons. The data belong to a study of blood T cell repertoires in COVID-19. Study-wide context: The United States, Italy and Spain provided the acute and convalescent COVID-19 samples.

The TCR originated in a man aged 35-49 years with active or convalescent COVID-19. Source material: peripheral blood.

The CDR3 sequence: CASSESTRGDEQFF. The CDR3 coding sequence is TGTGCCAGCAGCGAGTCTACCAGGGGGGATGAGCAGTTCTTC. The chain is built from TRBV9 and TRBJ2-1; tentatively, D is TRBD1 (7 bases). Germline-derived CDR1 and CDR2 are SGDLS and YYNGEE. The V gene lost 3 bases and the J gene lost 8 bases, with 15 bases spanning the gap. The CDR3 sequence is 14 residues long.